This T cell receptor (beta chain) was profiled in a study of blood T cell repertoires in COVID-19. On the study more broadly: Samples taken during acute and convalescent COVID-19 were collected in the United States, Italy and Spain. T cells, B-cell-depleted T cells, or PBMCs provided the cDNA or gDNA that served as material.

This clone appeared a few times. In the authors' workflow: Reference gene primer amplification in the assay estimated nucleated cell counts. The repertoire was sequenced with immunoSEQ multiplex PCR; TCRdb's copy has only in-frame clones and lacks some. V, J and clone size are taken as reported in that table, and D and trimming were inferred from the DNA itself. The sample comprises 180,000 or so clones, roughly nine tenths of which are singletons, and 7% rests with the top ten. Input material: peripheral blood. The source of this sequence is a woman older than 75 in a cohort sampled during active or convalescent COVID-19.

The CDR3 here is CASSSTSGGVEQFF. CDR3 sequence (DNA): TGTGCCAGCAGCTCGACTAGCGGGGGCGTTGAGCAGTTCTTC. V and J are TRBV11-2 and TRBJ2-1; 12 bases align to TRBD2. The CDR3 length is 14 residues. Germline V gene data show CDR1 as SGHAT and CDR2 as FQNNGV. With V trimmed by 4 bases and J by 9 bases, 4 bases remained unmatched.